This is a list of T cell receptor beta chains from one sample in a study of blood T cell repertoires in COVID-19. Assay used: immunoSEQ multiplex PCR; TCRdb lists only in-frame clones, some missing. The top ten clones hold roughly 0.7% of a sample with about 210,000 clones, 75% to 90% of them seen once. The sequencing input was peripheral blood. These receptors came from a man in his forties with acute or convalescent COVID-19. Each CDR3 is given with its conserved first and last residue. The order of the fields is D gene, V gene, clone size, J gene, CDR3 DNA, CDR3 protein. D genes are given only for firm matches. Size is stated for part of the rows, as once, few or many counts, or as a class when the clone is expanded.

TRBD1,TRBV2,NA,TRBJ1-4,TGTGCCAGCAGTGAATTACCGACAGGGGGCCATGAAAAACTGTTTTTT,CASSELPTGGHEKLFF
NA,TRBV7-6,NA,TRBJ1-2,TGTGCCAGCAGCTCCTTCGCCGGACAGCCAATACTCTACTCTAACTATGGCTACACCTTC,CASSSFAGQPILYSNYGYTF
NA,TRBV2,NA,TRBJ2-3,TGTGCCAGCAGTGAACTGGGCACCGCCAGGGTTGATACGCAGTATTTT,CASSELGTARVDTQYF
TRBD1,TRBV28,once,TRBJ1-3,TGTGCCAGCAGCCCAACGGGACAGGGAAACACCATATATTTT,CASSPTGQGNTIYF
NA,TRBV5-1,once,TRBJ2-7,TGCGCCAGCAGCCCGGACTTCAACTACGAGCAGTACTTC,CASSPDFNYEQYF
TRBD2,TRBV7-6,NA,TRBJ2-5,TGTGCCAGCAGCTCCAATAGCGGGAGGCAAGAGACCCAGTACTTC,CASSSNSGRQETQYF
NA,TRBV18,NA,TRBJ2-2,TGTGCCAACTTCGGGGAGATCTCCGGGGAGCTGTTTTTT,CANFGEISGELFF
TRBD1,TRBV28,NA,TRBJ1-5,TGTGCCAGCAGCCTTAGACAGGGACAGGAGCATTTT,CASSLRQGQEHF
TRBD1,TRBV6-5,NA,TRBJ1-5,TGTGCCAGCCGGGACAGTAATAATCAGCCCCAGCATTTT,CASRDSNNQPQHF
NA,TRBV5-6,once,TRBJ1-2,TGTGCCAGCGGAGATTACTATGGCTACACCTTC,CASGDYYGYTF
NA,TRBV6-5,NA,TRBJ2-4,TGTGCCAGCACGACGGAGGGCCTCCCTCCCATTCAGTACTTC,CASTTEGLPPIQYF
NA,TRBV10-3,NA,TRBJ1-1,TGTGCCATCAGTGATGTGGGGGCCAGTCAGGGCATGAACACTGAAGCTTTCTTT,CAISDVGASQGMNTEAFF
TRBD1,TRBV3-1/TRBV3-2,NA,TRBJ1-3,TGTGCCAGCAGCCAAGAGGGTACAGGGGGCACTGGAAACACCATATATTTT,CASSQEGTGGTGNTIYF
TRBD1,TRBV2,NA,TRBJ2-3,TGTGCCAGCAGGGCAGGGGGTACCACGAATACGCAGTATTTT,CASRAGGTTNTQYF
TRBD1,TRBV7-8,few,TRBJ1-3,TGTGCCAGCAGCTTCCAGACAGGGGGCTTCTCTGGAAACACCATATATTTT,CASSFQTGGFSGNTIYF
NA,TRBV2,NA,TRBJ2-5,TGTGCCAGCTACTTCGTGGGAGCCGGGGAGACCCAGTACTTC,CASYFVGAGETQYF
NA,TRBV9,few,TRBJ1-5,TGTGCCAGCAGCGTACCCCTCCGGCCCCAGCATTTT,CASSVPLRPQHF
NA,TRBV11-1,NA,TRBJ1-2,TGTGCCAGCACCCCCTACGGAGCCACGGGCTATGGCTACACCTTC,CASTPYGATGYGYTF
NA,TRBV5-1,NA,TRBJ2-7,TGCGCCAGCTTTCTTATTCCAGGGGCCCCCTACGAGCAGTACTTC,CASFLIPGAPYEQYF
TRBD1,TRBV5-1,NA,TRBJ1-6,TGCGCCAGCAGCTCTGCCAGGGGGTTGATGAATAATTCACCCCTCCACTTT,CASSSARGLMNNSPLHF
TRBD2,TRBV28,few,TRBJ2-7,TGTGCCAGCAGCCCTAGCGGGCTAACCTACGAGCAGTACTTC,CASSPSGLTYEQYF
NA,TRBV10-2,NA,TRBJ1-2,TGCGCCAGCAGTGCGGGGGGGGCCATAACGATCAACGATGGCTACACCTTC,CASSAGGAITINDGYTF